Given below is one T cell receptor beta chain in context. Antigen unknown. This sample was taken from a study of identical twins. A universal primer site was incorporated via template switching, and the cDNA contained unique molecular identifiers. TCRdb re-called the 5' RACE reads with MiXCR, one entry per CDR3 protein. The sample lists about 530,000 distinct CDR3 sequences; around 22% were seen once. Germline V CDR1 and CDR2: SGHRS, YFSETQ. This CDR3 has 14 residues. V lost 4 bases and J lost 0, with 10 bases in between. Points from the study as a whole: There were fewer insertions in abundant cord blood beta clonotypes, but memory repertoires showed no such pattern. Conclusions rested on cross-sectional statistics rather than following the same donors.

These data were also filed under a second study, of yellow fever vaccine responses in identical twins.

The sample consisted of CD4+ T cells sorted from blood. This receptor was taken from a young woman in good health. The chain joins TRBV5-1 to TRBJ1-1; D might be TRBD1 (6 bases). The CDR3 here is CASSEDRMNTEAFF. CDR3 sequence (DNA): TGCGCCAGCAGCGAGGACAGAATGAACACTGAAGCTTTCTTT.